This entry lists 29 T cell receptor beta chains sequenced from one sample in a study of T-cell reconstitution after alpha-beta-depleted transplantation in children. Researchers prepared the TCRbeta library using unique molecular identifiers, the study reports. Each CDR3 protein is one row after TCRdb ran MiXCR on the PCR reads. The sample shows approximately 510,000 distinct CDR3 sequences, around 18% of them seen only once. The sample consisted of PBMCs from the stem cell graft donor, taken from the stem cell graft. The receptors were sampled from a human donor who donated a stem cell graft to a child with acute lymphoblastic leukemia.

CDR3 sequence (DNA): TGTGCCAGCAGCGCCTACCTCCCGACAGGGGAGTGTCCCTCTGGGGCCAACGTCCTGACTTTC. It specifies CASSAYLPTGECPSGANVLTF. The V gene is TRBV21-1, the J gene TRBJ2-6; the listed D gene, TRBD1, was not tested against the DNA. TRBV21-1 is a pseudogene locus. The CDR3 has 21 residues.

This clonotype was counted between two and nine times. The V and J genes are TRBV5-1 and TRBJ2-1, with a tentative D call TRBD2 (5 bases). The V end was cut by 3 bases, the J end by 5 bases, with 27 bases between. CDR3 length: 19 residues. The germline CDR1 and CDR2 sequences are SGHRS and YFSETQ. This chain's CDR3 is CASSSLGVGVDSRHNEQFF. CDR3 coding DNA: TGCGCCAGCAGCTCTCTAGGTGTCGGGGTTGACTCCCGACACAATGAGCAGTTCTTC.

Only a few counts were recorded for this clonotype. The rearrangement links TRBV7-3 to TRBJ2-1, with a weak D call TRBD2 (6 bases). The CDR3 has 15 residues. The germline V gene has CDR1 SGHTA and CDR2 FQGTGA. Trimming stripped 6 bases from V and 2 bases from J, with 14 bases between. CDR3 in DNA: TGTGCCAGCAGAGATAGCGGCGGCGCCTACAATGAGCAGTTCTTC. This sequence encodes CASRDSGGAYNEQFF.

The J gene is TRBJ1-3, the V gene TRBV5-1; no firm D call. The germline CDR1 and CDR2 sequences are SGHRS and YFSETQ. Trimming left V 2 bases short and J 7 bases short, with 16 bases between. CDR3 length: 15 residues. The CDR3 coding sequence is TGCGCCAGCAGCTTACTCACGGACGACCGGAACACCATATATTTT. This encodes CASSLLTDDRNTIYF.

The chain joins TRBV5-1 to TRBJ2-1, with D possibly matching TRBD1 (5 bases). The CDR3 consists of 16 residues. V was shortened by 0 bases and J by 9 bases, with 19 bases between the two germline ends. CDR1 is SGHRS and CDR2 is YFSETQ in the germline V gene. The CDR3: CASSLVGRSAYGEQFF. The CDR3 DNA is TGCGCCAGCAGCTTGGTGGGGCGGAGTGCGTACGGTGAGCAGTTCTTC.

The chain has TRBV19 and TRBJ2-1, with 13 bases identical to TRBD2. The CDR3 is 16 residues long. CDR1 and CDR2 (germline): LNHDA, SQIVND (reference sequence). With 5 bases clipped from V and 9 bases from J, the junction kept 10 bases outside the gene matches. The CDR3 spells CASSLLAGGARIEQFF. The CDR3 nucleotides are TGTGCCAGTAGTCTACTAGCGGGAGGGGCCCGGATTGAGCAGTTCTTC.

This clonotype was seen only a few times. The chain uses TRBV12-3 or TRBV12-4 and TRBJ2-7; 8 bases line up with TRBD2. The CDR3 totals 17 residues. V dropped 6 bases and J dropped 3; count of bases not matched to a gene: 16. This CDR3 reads CASSPIAAGDTVYEQYF. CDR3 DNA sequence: TGTGCCAGCAGCCCCATCGCAGCGGGAGATACGGTCTACGAGCAGTACTTC.

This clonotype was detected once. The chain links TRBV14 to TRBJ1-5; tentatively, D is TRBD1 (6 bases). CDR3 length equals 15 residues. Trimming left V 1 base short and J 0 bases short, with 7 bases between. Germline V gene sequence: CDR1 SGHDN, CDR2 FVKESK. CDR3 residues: CASSQGGASNQPQHF. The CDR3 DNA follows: TGTGCCAGCAGCCAAGGGGGGGCTAGCAATCAGCCCCAGCATTTT.

CDR3 nucleotide sequence: TGTGCCAGCGGGGTAAGCTCTGGAAACACCATATATTTT. This translates into CASGVSSGNTIYF. This sequence joins TRBV12-3 or TRBV12-4 and TRBJ1-3; D unresolved. CDR3 length: 13 residues. V lost 8 bases to trimming and J lost 0 bases, with 8 bases between them.

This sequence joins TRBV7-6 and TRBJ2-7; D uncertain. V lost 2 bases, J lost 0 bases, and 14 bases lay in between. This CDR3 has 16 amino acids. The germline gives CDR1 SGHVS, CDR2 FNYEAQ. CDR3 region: CASSLSCRSSSYEQYF. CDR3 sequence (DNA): TGTGCCAGCAGCTTATCGTGCAGGTCAAGCTCCTACGAGCAGTACTTC.

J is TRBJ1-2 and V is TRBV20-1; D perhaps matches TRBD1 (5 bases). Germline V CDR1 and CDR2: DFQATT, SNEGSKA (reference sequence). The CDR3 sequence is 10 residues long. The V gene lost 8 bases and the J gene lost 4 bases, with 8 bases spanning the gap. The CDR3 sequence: CSYGGYGYTF. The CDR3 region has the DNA TGCAGTTATGGGGGCTATGGCTACACCTTC.

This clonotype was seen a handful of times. The CDR3: CASSQRAGGMYNEQFF. DNA of the CDR3: TGCGCCAGCAGCCAACGGGCGGGAGGCATGTACAATGAGCAGTTCTTC. J is TRBJ2-1 and V is TRBV4-1, with 8 bases matching TRBD2. There are 16 residues in the CDR3. Germline loops: CDR1 MGHRA, CDR2 YSYEKL. Trimming removed 2 bases from V and 4 bases from J; junction bases left unmatched: 7.

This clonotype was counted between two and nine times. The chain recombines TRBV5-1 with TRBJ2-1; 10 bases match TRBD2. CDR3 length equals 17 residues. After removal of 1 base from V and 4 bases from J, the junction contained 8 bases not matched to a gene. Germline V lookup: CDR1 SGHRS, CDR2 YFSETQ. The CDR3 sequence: CASSLWASGSIYNEQFF. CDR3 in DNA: TGCGCCAGCAGCTTGTGGGCTAGCGGGAGTATATACAATGAGCAGTTCTTC.

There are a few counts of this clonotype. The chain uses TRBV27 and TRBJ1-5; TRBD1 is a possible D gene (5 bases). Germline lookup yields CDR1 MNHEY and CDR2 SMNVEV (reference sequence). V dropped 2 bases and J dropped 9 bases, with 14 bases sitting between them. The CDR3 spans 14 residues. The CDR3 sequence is CASSLVAGLRPQHF. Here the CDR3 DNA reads TGTGCCAGCAGTTTAGTAGCAGGGCTGCGGCCCCAGCATTTT.

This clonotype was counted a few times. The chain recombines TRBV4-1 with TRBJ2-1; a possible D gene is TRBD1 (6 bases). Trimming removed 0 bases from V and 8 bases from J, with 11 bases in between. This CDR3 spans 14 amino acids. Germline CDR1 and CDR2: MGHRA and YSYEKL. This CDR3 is CASSQENRVHEQFF. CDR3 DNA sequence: TGCGCCAGCAGCCAAGAAAACAGGGTCCATGAGCAGTTCTTC.

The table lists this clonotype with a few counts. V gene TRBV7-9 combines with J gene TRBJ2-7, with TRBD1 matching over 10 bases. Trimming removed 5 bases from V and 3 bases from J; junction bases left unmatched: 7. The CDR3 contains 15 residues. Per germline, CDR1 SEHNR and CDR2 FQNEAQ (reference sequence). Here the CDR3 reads CASSPVGTGDYEQYF. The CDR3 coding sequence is TGTGCCAGCAGCCCGGTTGGGACAGGGGACTACGAGCAGTACTTC.

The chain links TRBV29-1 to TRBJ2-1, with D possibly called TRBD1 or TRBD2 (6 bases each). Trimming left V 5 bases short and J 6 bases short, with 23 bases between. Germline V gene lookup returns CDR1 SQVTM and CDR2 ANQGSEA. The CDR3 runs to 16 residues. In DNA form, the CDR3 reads TGCAGCGTTCGCCGCATGGTCGGGGGCCAGGCCAATGAGCAGTTCTTC. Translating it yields CSVRRMVGGQANEQFF.

The CDR3 loop is CASSRGQEGQETQYF. CDR3 DNA sequence: TGCGCCAGCAGCCGCGGGCAGGAAGGCCAAGAGACCCAGTACTTC. The genes are TRBV5-1 and TRBJ2-5; the D gene is possibly TRBD2 (5 bases). The V end was cut by 4 bases, the J end by 1 base, with 14 bases between. CDR3 size: 15 residues. Germline CDR1 is SGHRS and CDR2 is YFSETQ. Together with reference TRBV5-1 and TRBJ2-5, the CDR3 gives the full variable domain: KAGVTQTPRYLIKTRGQQVTLSCSPISGHRSVSWYQQTPGQGLQFLFEYFSETQRNKGNFPGRFSGRQFSNSRSEMNVSTLELGDSALYLCASSRGQEGQETQYFGPGTRLLVL.

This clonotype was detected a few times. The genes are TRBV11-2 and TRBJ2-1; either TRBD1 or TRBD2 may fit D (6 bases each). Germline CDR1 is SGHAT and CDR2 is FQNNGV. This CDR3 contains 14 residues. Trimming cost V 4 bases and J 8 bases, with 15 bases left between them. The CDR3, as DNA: TGTGCCAGCAGCTCACTACAGGGAGGATATGAGCAGTTCTTC. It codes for CASSSLQGGYEQFF.

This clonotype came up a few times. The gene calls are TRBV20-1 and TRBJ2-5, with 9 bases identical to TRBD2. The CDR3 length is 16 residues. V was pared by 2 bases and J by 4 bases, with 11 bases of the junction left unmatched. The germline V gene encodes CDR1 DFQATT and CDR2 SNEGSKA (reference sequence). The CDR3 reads CSARSTGLARGETQYF. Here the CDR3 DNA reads TGCAGTGCTAGAAGCACCGGACTAGCGCGGGGAGAGACCCAGTACTTC.

CDR3 amino acids: CASSLGLSYNSPLHF. The CDR3 region has the DNA TGTGCCAGCAGCTTGGGACTCTCGTATAATTCACCCCTCCACTTT. V and J are TRBV5-6 and TRBJ1-6; no reliable D call. Germline values: CDR1 SGHDT, CDR2 YYEEEE. Trimming left V 0 bases short and J 4 bases short, with 8 bases between. This CDR3 comprises 15 residues. Together with reference TRBV5-6 and TRBJ1-6, the CDR3 gives the full variable domain: DAGVTQSPTHLIKTRGQQVTLRCSPKSGHDTVSWYQQALGQGPQFIFQYYEEEERQRGNFPDRFSGHQFPNYSSELNVNALLLGDSALYLCASSLGLSYNSPLHFGNGTRLTVT.

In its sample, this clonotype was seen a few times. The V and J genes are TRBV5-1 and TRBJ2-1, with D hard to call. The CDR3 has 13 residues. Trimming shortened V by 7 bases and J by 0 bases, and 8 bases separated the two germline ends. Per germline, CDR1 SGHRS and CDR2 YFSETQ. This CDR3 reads CASATSSYNEQFF. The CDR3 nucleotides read TGCGCCAGCGCGACGAGCTCCTACAATGAGCAGTTCTTC.

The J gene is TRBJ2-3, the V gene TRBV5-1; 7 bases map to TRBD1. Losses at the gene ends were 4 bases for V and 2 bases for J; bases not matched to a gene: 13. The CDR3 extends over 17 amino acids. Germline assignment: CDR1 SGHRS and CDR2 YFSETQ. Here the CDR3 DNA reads TGCGCCAGCAGCCGTTACGAGGACAGGCGGTCCACAGATACGCAGTATTTT. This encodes CASSRYEDRRSTDTQYF.

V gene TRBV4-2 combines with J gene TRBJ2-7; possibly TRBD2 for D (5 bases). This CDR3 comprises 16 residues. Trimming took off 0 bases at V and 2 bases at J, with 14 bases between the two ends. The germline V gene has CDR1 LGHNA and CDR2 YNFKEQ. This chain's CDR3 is CASSQDLLVRAYEQYF. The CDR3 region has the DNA TGTGCCAGCAGCCAAGATTTACTAGTTAGGGCCTACGAGCAGTACTTC.

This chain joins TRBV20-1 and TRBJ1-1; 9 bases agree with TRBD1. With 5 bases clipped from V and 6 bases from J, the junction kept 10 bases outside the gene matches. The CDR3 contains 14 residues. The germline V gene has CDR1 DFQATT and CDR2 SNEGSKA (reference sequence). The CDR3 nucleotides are TGCAGTGCTTATTCGGGACAGGGCGTTCCTGAAGCTTTCTTT. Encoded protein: CSAYSGQGVPEAFF.

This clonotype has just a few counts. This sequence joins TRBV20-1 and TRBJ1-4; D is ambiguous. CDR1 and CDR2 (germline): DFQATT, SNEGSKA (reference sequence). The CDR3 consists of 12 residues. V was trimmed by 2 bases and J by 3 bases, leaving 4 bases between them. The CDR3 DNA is TGCAGTGCTAGATTCGCTAATGAAAAACTGTTTTTT. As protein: CSARFANEKLFF.

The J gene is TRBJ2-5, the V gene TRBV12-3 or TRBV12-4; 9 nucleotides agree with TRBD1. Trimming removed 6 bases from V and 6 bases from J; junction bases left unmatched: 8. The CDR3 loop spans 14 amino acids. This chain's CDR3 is CASSYRGLGQTQYF. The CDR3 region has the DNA TGTGCCAGCAGCTACAGGGGGCTTGGGCAGACCCAGTACTTC.

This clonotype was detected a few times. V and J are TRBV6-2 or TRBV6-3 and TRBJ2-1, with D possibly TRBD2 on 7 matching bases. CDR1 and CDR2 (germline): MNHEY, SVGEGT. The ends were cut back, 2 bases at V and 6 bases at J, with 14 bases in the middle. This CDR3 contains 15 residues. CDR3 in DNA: TGTGCCAGCAGTTACCCGCGGGGGCTCGGCAATGAGCAGTTCTTC. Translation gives CASSYPRGLGNEQFF.

The CDR3 sequence is CASGQGSQPQHF. For the CDR3, the DNA is TGTGCCAGCGGGCAGGGCAGTCAGCCCCAGCATTTT. This chain connects TRBV7-9 to TRBJ1-5, with D perhaps matching TRBD1 (5 bases). V was shortened by 8 bases and J by 6 bases, with 11 bases between the two germline ends. CDR3 length: 12 amino acids. Germline loops: CDR1 SEHNR, CDR2 FQNEAQ (reference sequence). The entire variable domain, with the rest obtained from reference TRBV7-9 and TRBJ1-5, is as follows: DTGVSQNPRHKITKRGQNVTFRCDPISEHNRLYWYRQTLGQGPEFLTYFQNEAQLEKSRLLSDRFSAERPKGSFSTLEIQRTEQGDSAMYLCASGQGSQPQHFGDGTRLSIL.